Below are 32 T cell receptor beta chains sequenced from a single sample in a study of response to subunit inactivated influenza vaccine. TCRdb reprocessed the RT-PCR reads with MiXCR, giving one entry per CDR3 protein. The table has 650,000 or so distinct CDR3 sequences, 14% seen once. The sample consisted of PBMCs from blood, taken less than 15 days before vaccination. These receptors came from a man aged 45 to 65 who received an inactivated influenza vaccine.

The chain joins TRBV11-2 to TRBJ2-1; the match to TRBD2 covers 9 bases. The V gene's germline CDR1 is SGHAT and CDR2 FQNNGV. The CDR3 extends over 14 amino acids. V gave up 1 base and J gave up 9 bases; unmatched junction bases: 4. CDR3 loop: CASSLVAGEVEQFF. The CDR3 coding sequence is TGTGCCAGCAGCTTAGTAGCGGGAGAGGTTGAGCAGTTCTTC.

This clonotype came up many times. The genes are TRBV7-2 and TRBJ2-5; D remains unclear. The CDR3 is made up of 13 amino acids. Germline V gene lookup returns CDR1 SGHTA and CDR2 FQGNSA. V was cut by 5 bases and J by 5 bases, with 12 bases left in between. The DNA for the CDR3 is TGTGCCAGCAGCCGGATCCTGCGGGAGACCCAGTACTTC. Protein sequence: CASSRILRETQYF. The variable domain in full, with the rest retrieved from reference TRBV7-2 and TRBJ2-5, is GAGVSQSPSNKVTEKGKDVELRCDPISGHTALYWYRQSLGQGLEFLIYFQGNSAPDKSGLPSDRFSAERTGGSVSTLTIQRTQQEDSAVYLCASSRILRETQYFGPGTRLLVL.

The rearrangement joins TRBV10-3 to TRBJ2-3, with D tentatively TRBD1 or TRBD2 (7 bases each). V was shortened by 8 bases and J by 4 bases, with 19 bases between the two germline ends. The CDR3 runs 15 residues. Germline V gene sequence: CDR1 ENHRY, CDR2 SYGVKD. The CDR3 region has the DNA TGTGCCATCGCCAGGGGGGGGACGGTCCCAGATACGCAGTATTTT. Amino acid sequence: CAIARGGTVPDTQYF.

The chain couples TRBV5-1 to TRBJ2-1; possible D gene TRBD2, 6 bases. CDR3 length: 15 residues. Trimming removed 4 bases from V and 3 bases from J, with 14 bases in between. Germline CDR1 reads SGHRS; CDR2 reads YFSETQ. The CDR3 region has the DNA TGCGCCAGCAGCCGACTCGGGGGAGACTACAATGAGCAGTTCTTC. This encodes CASSRLGGDYNEQFF. Drawing the rest from reference TRBV5-1 and TRBJ2-1, the complete variable domain is KAGVTQTPRYLIKTRGQQVTLSCSPISGHRSVSWYQQTPGQGLQFLFEYFSETQRNKGNFPGRFSGRQFSNSRSEMNVSTLELGDSALYLCASSRLGGDYNEQFFGPGTRLTVL.

At least ten counts were recorded for this clonotype. The chain combines TRBV6-2 or TRBV6-3 with TRBJ2-7, with TRBD1 matching 9 bases. V lost 5 bases and J lost 5; bases outside the gene matches: 10. CDR1 and CDR2 from the germline V gene are MNHEY and SVGEGT. The CDR3 is made up of 15 amino acids. CDR3: CASSTRTGDRDEQYF. As DNA, the CDR3 is TGTGCCAGCAGTACTAGGACAGGGGATCGGGACGAGCAGTACTTC.

This clonotype was found many times. This rearrangement joins TRBV19 to TRBJ1-4; no firm D call. Trimming took off 5 bases at V and 8 bases at J, with 9 bases between the two ends. The CDR3 has 12 residues. Germline CDR1 reads LNHDA; CDR2 reads SQIVND (reference sequence). The CDR3 bases are TGTGCCAGTAGTTTGCAAGGGGAAAAACTGTTTTTT. Protein sequence: CASSLQGEKLFF. Filled out from reference TRBV19 and TRBJ1-4, the complete variable domain reads DGGITQSPKYLFRKEGQNVTLSCEQNLNHDAMYWYRQDPGQGLRLIYYSQIVNDFQKGDIAEGYSVSREKKESFPLTVTSAQKNPTAFYLCASSLQGEKLFFGSGTQLSVL.

The chain carries TRBV5-4 and TRBJ2-7; 7 bases fit TRBD2. The V and J ends lost 0 bases and 6 bases, in that order; junction bases with no gene match: 6. This CDR3 region has 14 residues. The germline gives CDR1 SGHNT, CDR2 YYREEE (reference sequence). The CDR3 region is CASSLAGGSREQYF. CDR3 coding DNA: TGTGCCAGCAGCTTGGCCGGCGGGAGTCGCGAGCAGTACTTC. Supplemented by reference TRBV5-4 and TRBJ2-7, the full variable domain reads ETGVTQSPTHLIKTRGQQVTLRCSSQSGHNTVSWYQQALGQGPQFIFQYYREEENGRGNFPPRFSGLQFPNYSSELNVNALELDDSALYLCASSLAGGSREQYFGPGTRLTVT.

This clonotype was found a few times. This chain uses TRBV20-1 with TRBJ1-6; the D is unclear. Trimming pared 0 bases from V and 8 bases from J, leaving 17 bases between. This CDR3 is 16 amino acids long. Looked up from germline, CDR1 is DFQATT and CDR2 is SNEGSKA (reference sequence). The CDR3 nucleotides are TGCAGTGCTAGAGATCCTCAGACTGCGTCGGATTCACCCCTCCACTTT. It translates to CSARDPQTASDSPLHF.

This clonotype has ten or more counts. V is TRBV5-1 and J is TRBJ2-7, with a possible D match to TRBD2 (6 bases). V lost 4 bases and J lost 5, with 10 bases in between. The CDR3 length is 12 residues. The V gene's germline CDR1 is SGHRS and CDR2 YFSETQ. The CDR3 loop reads CASSGGLDEQYF. The CDR3 DNA reads TGCGCCAGCAGCGGGGGACTTGACGAGCAGTACTTC.

V usage is TRBV6-1 and J usage is TRBJ2-7; the match to TRBD2 covers 7 bases. Germline lookup yields CDR1 MNHNS and CDR2 SASEGT. This CDR3 comprises 15 residues. Losses at the gene ends were 4 bases for V and 4 bases for J; bases not matched to a gene: 10. As DNA, the CDR3 is TGTGCCAGCAGTGGGGGGGGAGGGAGAGCGTACGAGCAGTACTTC. Encoded protein: CASSGGGGRAYEQYF.

This clonotype was detected only a few times. V is TRBV12-3 or TRBV12-4 and J is TRBJ1-4; D is perhaps TRBD1 (5 bases). Between the trimmed V and J ends, which lost 4 bases and 5 bases, there was a span of 20 bases. This CDR3 comprises 17 residues. CDR3 amino acids: CASSSPQPGPKNEKLFF. CDR3 bases: TGTGCCAGCAGTTCCCCCCAACCGGGACCCAAGAATGAAAAACTGTTTTTT.

This clonotype occurred a few times. The chain employs TRBV12-3 or TRBV12-4 and TRBJ2-1, with D possibly being TRBD2 (7 bases). V was pared by 6 bases and J by 5 bases, with 14 bases between. CDR3 size: 14 residues. CDR3 loop: CASSIWGGHNEQFF. The CDR3 DNA reads as TGTGCCAGCAGCATATGGGGGGGCCACAATGAGCAGTTCTTC.

The CDR3 DNA is TGTGCCAGCGCTGGGGCCAACGTCCTGACTTTC. Translating gives CASAGANVLTF. This sequence joins TRBV6-5 and TRBJ2-6; D unclear. With 8 bases removed from V and 2 bases from J, the gap between germline ends came to 1 base. This CDR3 has 11 residues. Germline CDR1 reads MNHEY; CDR2 reads SVGAGI.

The chain uses TRBV12-3 or TRBV12-4 and TRBJ2-6; D may correspond to TRBD1 or TRBD2 (5 bases each). The CDR3 contains 14 residues. The V end lost 8 bases, the J end lost 2 bases, and 10 bases lay between the germline ends. CDR3 in DNA: TGTGCCAGCGGGACCGGGGCTGGGGCCAACGTCCTGACTTTC. This encodes CASGTGAGANVLTF.

This clonotype appeared a few times. The V call is TRBV6-2 or TRBV6-3, the J call TRBJ2-4; TRBD1 or TRBD2 may be the D gene (5 bases each). The CDR3 has 14 amino acids. The V gene's germline CDR1 is MNHEY and CDR2 SVGEGT. Trimming pared 6 bases from V and 0 bases from J, leaving 9 bases between. The DNA for the CDR3 is TGTGCCAGCAGGGGGACGTTAGCCAAAAACATTCAGTACTTC. Residues: CASRGTLAKNIQYF.

This clonotype was seen a handful of times. The CDR3 DNA reads TGCAGCGTTGTTGCCGGATCTTCGACCCAGTACTTC. Its protein product is CSVVAGSSTQYF. The chain combines TRBV29-1 with TRBJ2-5; D is ambiguous. Trimming removed 4 bases from V and 7 bases from J, with 13 bases in between. There are 12 residues in the CDR3. Germline CDR1 is SQVTM and CDR2 is ANQGSEA. The whole variable domain, remainder taken from reference TRBV29-1 and TRBJ2-5, is SAVISQKPSRDICQRGTSLTIQCQVDSQVTMMFWYRQQPGQSLTLIATANQGSEATYESGFVIDKFPISRPNLTFSTLTVSNMSPEDSSIYLCSVVAGSSTQYFGPGTRLLVL.

The genes are TRBV20-1 and TRBJ2-3; TRBD1 matches at 7 bases. From germline, CDR1 is DFQATT and CDR2 SNEGSKA (reference sequence). J lost 4 bases, V lost 1 base, and 8 bases had no gene match. This CDR3 region has 15 residues. This chain's CDR3 is CSARVRTGLPDTQYF. CDR3 coding DNA: TGCAGTGCTAGAGTGAGGACAGGACTCCCAGATACGCAGTATTTT.

This rearrangement joins TRBV6-2 or TRBV6-3 to TRBJ2-3, with TRBD2 identical over 9 bases. The J segment lost 5 bases and the V segment lost 6 bases, leaving 12 bases of the junction unmatched. This CDR3 is built from 16 residues. Germline CDR1 is MNHEY and CDR2 is SVGEGT. The DNA of the CDR3 is TGTGCCAGCAGCCCCCGGGTAGCGGGAGTTGGAGATACGCAGTATTTT. This translates into CASSPRVAGVGDTQYF.

This clonotype showed up just a few times. The J gene is TRBJ2-3, the V gene TRBV7-9; D might be TRBD2 (5 bases). The V gene lost 1 base and the J gene lost 11 bases, with 10 bases spanning the gap. The germline V gene encodes CDR1 SEHNR and CDR2 FQNEAQ (reference sequence). CDR3 length equals 12 residues. This CDR3 reads CASSLEAEGQYF. The CDR3 DNA follows: TGTGCCAGCAGCTTAGAAGCCGAGGGGCAGTATTTT.

This clonotype was observed a handful of times. V usage is TRBV12-3 or TRBV12-4 and J usage is TRBJ2-1; a possible D gene is TRBD2 (5 bases). The CDR3 is 15 amino acids. V dropped 7 bases and J dropped 8 bases, with 21 bases sitting between them. The CDR3 DNA follows: TGTGCCAGCACCGCCCCCGGGAAACCTATCGATGAGCAGTTCTTC. Translating it yields CASTAPGKPIDEQFF.

V is TRBV7-9 and J is TRBJ1-2; 8 nucleotides match TRBD1. Germline loops: CDR1 SEHNR, CDR2 FQNEAQ (reference sequence). The CDR3 covers 14 residues. With 7 bases clipped from V and 5 bases from J, the junction kept 9 bases outside the gene matches. The CDR3 region has the DNA TGTGCCAGCAACCCGGACAGGGCCTCTTATGGCTACACCTTC. It codes for CASNPDRASYGYTF.

This clonotype appeared a few times. The chain links TRBV7-9 to TRBJ2-1, with 7 bases lining up with TRBD2. The CDR3 covers 17 residues. The J segment lost 7 bases and the V segment lost 8 bases, leaving 20 bases of the junction unmatched. The germline CDR1 and CDR2 sequences are SEHNR and FQNEAQ (reference sequence). The CDR3 DNA follows: TGTGCCAGCGGACGAATACCCCGGGACTACCAACCGAATGAGCAGTTCTTC. It codes for CASGRIPRDYQPNEQFF.

The chain recombines TRBV5-1 with TRBJ1-1, with unresolved D. CDR3 length: 14 residues. Germline CDR1 and CDR2: SGHRS and YFSETQ. V lost 2 bases and J 1 base, leaving 9 bases between the germline ends. The CDR3 DNA follows: TGCGCCAGCAGCTTAAATGGCGGGAACACTGAAGCTTTCTTT. It encodes CASSLNGGNTEAFF.

In its sample, this clonotype was seen a few times. The rearrangement links TRBV4-3 to TRBJ2-3; 11 nucleotides align to TRBD2. This CDR3 region has 18 residues. The V segment lost 1 base and the J segment 4 bases; nucleotides outside the gene matches: 10. Per the germline V gene, CDR1 is LGHNA and CDR2 is YSLEER. The CDR3 nucleotides are TGCGCCAGCAGCCAAGCTTTCACTAGCGGGAGTAAGGCAGATACGCAGTATTTT. Encoded protein: CASSQAFTSGSKADTQYF.

This clonotype showed up just a few times. CDR3 protein: CASSLGWDRGRNEQFF. DNA for the CDR3: TGTGCCAGCAGCTTAGGATGGGACAGGGGGCGAAATGAGCAGTTCTTC. This chain links TRBV11-3 with TRBJ2-1; 12 bases are shared with TRBD1. The V and J ends lost 1 base and 7 bases, in that order; junction bases with no gene match: 5. The CDR3 length is 16 residues. Germline V gene lookup returns CDR1 SGHNT and CDR2 YENEEA.

The CDR3 here is CASSYTDNTEAFF. The DNA of the CDR3 is TGTGCCAGCAGTTACACCGACAACACTGAAGCTTTCTTT. The V gene is TRBV6-2 or TRBV6-3, the J gene TRBJ1-1; D gene ambiguous. Germline assignment: CDR1 MNHEY and CDR2 SVGEGT. V gave up 2 bases and J gave up 2 bases, with 6 bases separating them. This CDR3 region has 13 residues.

This chain joins TRBV11-2 and TRBJ2-1, with 7 bases identical to TRBD2. With V trimmed by 2 bases and J by 5 bases, 6 bases remained unmatched. In germline, CDR1 is SGHAT, CDR2 FQNNGV. The CDR3 contains 15 residues. The CDR3 bases are TGTGCCAGCAGCTTAACAGGCGGGGGTAACAATGAGCAGTTCTTC. Translated, it gives CASSLTGGGNNEQFF.

Of note for this clonotype: Germline is not matched at one junction end, which may reflect a read error. The chain links TRBV6-2 or TRBV6-3 to TRBJ2-7, with TRBD2 identical over 9 bases. CDR3 size: 15 residues. Looked up from germline, CDR1 is MNHEY and CDR2 is SVGEGT. CDR3 in DNA: TGTGCCAGCAGTTTACATGGTAGCGGGAGCAACGAGCGGTACTTC. Protein product: CASSLHGSGSNERYF.

This clonotype was observed at least ten times. V usage is TRBV4-1 and J usage is TRBJ1-6; the D is unclear. CDR3 length: 15 amino acids. Looked up from germline, CDR1 is MGHRA and CDR2 is YSYEKL. The germline V and J ends were trimmed by 3 bases and 0 bases, with 6 bases remaining between them. The CDR3 loop reads CASSQLSSYNSPLHF. CDR3 nucleotides: TGCGCCAGCAGCCAGCTCAGCTCCTATAATTCACCCCTCCACTTT.

The chain uses TRBV9 and TRBJ2-7; 8 nucleotides agree with TRBD1. The CDR3 loop spans 15 amino acids. V shed 0 bases and J 6 bases; nucleotides not matched to a gene: 8. Germline V lookup: CDR1 SGDLS, CDR2 YYNGEE. As DNA, the CDR3 is TGTGCCAGCAGCGTAGAAACAGGGGGTATGGGCGAGCAGTACTTC. This translates into CASSVETGGMGEQYF.

This clonotype was picked up a small number of times. V gene TRBV7-2 combines with J gene TRBJ2-3; D unclear. The length of the CDR3 is 14 residues. V was pared by 2 bases and J by 2 bases, with 8 bases between. CDR1 is SGHTA, CDR2 FQGNSA, per germline. The CDR3 loop is CASSLRRNTDTQYF. DNA of the CDR3: TGTGCCAGCAGCTTAAGGCGGAACACAGATACGCAGTATTTT.

J is TRBJ1-1 and V is TRBV5-6, with D tentatively TRBD1 (5 bases). CDR3 length: 16 amino acids. V dropped 3 bases and J dropped 1 base, with 16 bases sitting between them. From germline, CDR1 is SGHDT and CDR2 YYEEEE. CDR3 DNA: TGTGCCAGCAGCTGGGGGGGTCGACAGACGAACACTGAAGCTTTCTTT. It is translated as CASSWGGRQTNTEAFF.